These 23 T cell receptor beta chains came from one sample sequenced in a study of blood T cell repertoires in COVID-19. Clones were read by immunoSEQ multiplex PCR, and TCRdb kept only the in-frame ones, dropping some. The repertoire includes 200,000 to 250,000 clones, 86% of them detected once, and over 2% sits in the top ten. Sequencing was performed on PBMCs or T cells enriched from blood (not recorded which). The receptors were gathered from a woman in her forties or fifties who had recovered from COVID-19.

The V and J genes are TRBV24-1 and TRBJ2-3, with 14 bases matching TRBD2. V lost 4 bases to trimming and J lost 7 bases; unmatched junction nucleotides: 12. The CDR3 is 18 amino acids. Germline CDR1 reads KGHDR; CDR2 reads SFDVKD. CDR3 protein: CATSEAGTSGGISNTQYF. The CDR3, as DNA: TGTGCCACCAGTGAAGCCGGGACTAGCGGGGGTATAAGCAATACGCAGTATTTT.

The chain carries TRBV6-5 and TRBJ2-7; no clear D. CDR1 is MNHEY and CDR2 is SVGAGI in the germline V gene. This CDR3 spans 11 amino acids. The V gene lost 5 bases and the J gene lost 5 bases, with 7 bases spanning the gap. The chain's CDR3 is CASSPRDEQYF. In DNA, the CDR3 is TGTGCCAGCAGTCCTCGAGACGAGCAGTACTTC.

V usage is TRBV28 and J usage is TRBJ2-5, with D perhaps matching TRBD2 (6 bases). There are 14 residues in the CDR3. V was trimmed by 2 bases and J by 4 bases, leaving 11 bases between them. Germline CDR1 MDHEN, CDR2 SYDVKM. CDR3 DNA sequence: TGTGCCAGCAGTTTACTCGGGAGAGGAGAGACCCAGTACTTC. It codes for CASSLLGRGETQYF.

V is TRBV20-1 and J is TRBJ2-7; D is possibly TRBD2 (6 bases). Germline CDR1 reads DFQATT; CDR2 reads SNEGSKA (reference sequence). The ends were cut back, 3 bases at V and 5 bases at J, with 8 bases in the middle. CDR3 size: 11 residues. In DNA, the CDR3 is TGCAGTGCTAGTAGCGGCCACGAGCAGTACTTC. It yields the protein CSASSGHEQYF.

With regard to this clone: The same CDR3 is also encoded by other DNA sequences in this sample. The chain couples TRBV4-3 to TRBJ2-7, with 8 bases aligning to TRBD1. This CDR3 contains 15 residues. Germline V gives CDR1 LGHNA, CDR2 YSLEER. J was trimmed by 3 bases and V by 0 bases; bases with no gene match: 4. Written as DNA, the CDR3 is TGCGCCAGCAGCCAAGATGCAGGGGGCGGCTACGAGCAGTACTTC. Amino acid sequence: CASSQDAGGGYEQYF.

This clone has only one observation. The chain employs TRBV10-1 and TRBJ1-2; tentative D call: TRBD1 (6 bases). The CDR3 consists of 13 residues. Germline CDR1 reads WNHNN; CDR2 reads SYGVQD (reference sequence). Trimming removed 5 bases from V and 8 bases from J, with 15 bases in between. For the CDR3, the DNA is TGCGCCAGCAGTAGCGACAGGTCTTCGGGCTACACCTTC. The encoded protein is CASSSDRSSGYTF.

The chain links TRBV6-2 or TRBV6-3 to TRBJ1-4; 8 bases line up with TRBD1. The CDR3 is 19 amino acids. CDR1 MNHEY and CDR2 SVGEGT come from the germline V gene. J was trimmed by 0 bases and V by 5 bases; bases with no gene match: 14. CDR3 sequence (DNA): TGTGCCAGCAGTACCCGGGACAGGCCCATTTTCTCAACTAATGAAAAACTGTTTTTT. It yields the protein CASSTRDRPIFSTNEKLFF.

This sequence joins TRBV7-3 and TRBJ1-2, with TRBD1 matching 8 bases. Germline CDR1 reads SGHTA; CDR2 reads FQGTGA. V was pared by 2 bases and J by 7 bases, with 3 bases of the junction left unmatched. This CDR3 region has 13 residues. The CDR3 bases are TGTGCCAGCAGCTTAGCGACAGGGGTTGGCTACACCTTC. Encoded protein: CASSLATGVGYTF.

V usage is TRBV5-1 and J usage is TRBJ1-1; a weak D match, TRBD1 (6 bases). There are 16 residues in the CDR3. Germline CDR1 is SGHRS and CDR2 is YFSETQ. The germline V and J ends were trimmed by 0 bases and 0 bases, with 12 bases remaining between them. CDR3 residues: CASSLGRGFMNTEAFF. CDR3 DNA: TGCGCCAGCAGCTTGGGCAGGGGATTCATGAACACTGAAGCTTTCTTT.

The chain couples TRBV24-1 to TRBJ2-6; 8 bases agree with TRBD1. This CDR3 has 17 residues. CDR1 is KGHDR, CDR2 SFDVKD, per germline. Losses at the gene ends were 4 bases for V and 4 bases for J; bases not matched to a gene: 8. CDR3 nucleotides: TGTGCCACCAGTGACCCCCAGGGGGCGGGGGGGGCCAACGTCCTGACTTTC. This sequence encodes CATSDPQGAGGANVLTF.

CDR3 sequence reads: CASSRWGQQETQYF. In nucleotides, the CDR3 is TGTGCCAGCAGCCGCTGGGGACAGCAAGAGACCCAGTACTTC. The chain carries TRBV7-9 and TRBJ2-5; 7 bases align to TRBD1. The CDR3 loop spans 14 amino acids. Germline V gives CDR1 SEHNR, CDR2 FQNEAQ (reference sequence). The V gene end was trimmed by 5 bases and the J gene end by 2 bases; junction bases not matched to a gene: 5.

CDR3 nucleotide sequence: TGTGCCAGCAGTTACGTGACAGGCGCAGGTTTTGAAGCTTTCTTT. This translates into CASSYVTGAGFEAFF. The chain joins TRBV6-2 or TRBV6-3 to TRBJ1-1; D might be TRBD1 (6 bases). CDR3 length equals 15 residues. V lost 2 bases and J 7 bases, leaving 17 bases between the germline ends. CDR1 and CDR2 from the germline V gene are MNHEY and SVGEGT.

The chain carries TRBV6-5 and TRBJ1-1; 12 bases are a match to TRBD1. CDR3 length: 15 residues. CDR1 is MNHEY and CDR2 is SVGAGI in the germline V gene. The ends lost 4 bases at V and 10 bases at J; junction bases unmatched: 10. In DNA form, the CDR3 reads TGTGCCAGCAGTTCGGCAGGGACAGGGGGCTTCGGAGCTTTCTTT. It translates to CASSSAGTGGFGAFF.

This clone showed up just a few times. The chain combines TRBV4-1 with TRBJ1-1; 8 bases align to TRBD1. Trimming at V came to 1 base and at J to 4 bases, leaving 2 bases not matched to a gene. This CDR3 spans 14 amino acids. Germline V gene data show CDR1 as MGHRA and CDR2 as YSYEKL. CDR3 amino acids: CASSQAGGVTEAFF. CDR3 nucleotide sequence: TGCGCCAGCAGCCAAGCAGGGGGCGTCACTGAAGCTTTCTTT.

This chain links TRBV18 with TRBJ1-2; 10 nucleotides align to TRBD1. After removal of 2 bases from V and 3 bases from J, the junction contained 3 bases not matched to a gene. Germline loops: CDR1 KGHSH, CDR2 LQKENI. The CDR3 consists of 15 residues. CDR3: CASSPTTGGDYGYTF. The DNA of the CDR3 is TGTGCCAGCTCACCAACGACAGGGGGCGACTATGGCTACACCTTC.

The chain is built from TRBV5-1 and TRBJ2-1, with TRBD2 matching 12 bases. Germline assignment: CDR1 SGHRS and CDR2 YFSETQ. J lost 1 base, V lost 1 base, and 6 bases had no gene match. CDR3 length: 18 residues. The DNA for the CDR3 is TGCGCCAGCAGCTTGTCTAGCGGGAGGGCCGGATCCTACAATGAGCAGTTCTTC. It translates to CASSLSSGRAGSYNEQFF.

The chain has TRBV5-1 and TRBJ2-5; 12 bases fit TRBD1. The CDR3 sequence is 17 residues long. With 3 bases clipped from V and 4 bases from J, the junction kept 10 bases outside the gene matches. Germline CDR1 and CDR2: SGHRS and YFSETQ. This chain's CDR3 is CASSSGTGGLLGETQYF. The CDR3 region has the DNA TGCGCCAGCAGCTCCGGGACAGGGGGCTTGTTAGGAGAGACCCAGTACTTC.

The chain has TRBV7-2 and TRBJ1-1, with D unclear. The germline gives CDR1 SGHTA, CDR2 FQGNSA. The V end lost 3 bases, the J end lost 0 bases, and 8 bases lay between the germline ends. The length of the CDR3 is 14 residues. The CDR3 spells CASSFAGLNTEAFF. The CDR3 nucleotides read TGTGCCAGCAGCTTCGCGGGATTGAACACTGAAGCTTTCTTT.

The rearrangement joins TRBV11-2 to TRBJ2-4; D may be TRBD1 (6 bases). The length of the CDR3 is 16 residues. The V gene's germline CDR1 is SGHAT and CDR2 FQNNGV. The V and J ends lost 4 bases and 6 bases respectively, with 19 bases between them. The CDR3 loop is CASSSISGLGANIQYF. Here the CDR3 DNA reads TGTGCCAGCAGCTCGATCAGCGGACTGGGGGCAAACATTCAGTACTTC.

In DNA, the CDR3 is TGCGCCAGCAGCCAAAACAGGGAGCAAGAGACCCAGTACTTC. Protein product: CASSQNREQETQYF. The chain recombines TRBV4-3 with TRBJ2-5; weak D call: TRBD1 (6 bases). Per germline, CDR1 LGHNA and CDR2 YSLEER. The CDR3 sequence is 14 residues long. The V end was cut by 2 bases, the J end by 2 bases, with 9 bases between.

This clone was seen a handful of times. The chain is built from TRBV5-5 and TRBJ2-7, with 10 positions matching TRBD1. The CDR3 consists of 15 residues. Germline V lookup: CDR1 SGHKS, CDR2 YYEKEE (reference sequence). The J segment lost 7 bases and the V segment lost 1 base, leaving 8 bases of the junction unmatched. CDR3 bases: TGTGCCAGCAGCTTGTCCGGACAGGGGGTCTGGGAGCAGTACTTC. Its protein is CASSLSGQGVWEQYF.

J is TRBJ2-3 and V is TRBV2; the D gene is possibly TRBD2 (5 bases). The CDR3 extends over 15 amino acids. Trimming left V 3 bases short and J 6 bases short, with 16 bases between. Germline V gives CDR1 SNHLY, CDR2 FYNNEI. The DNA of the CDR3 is TGTGCCAGCAGTGAGGTGGGATCTAGCAGCGATACGCAGTATTTT. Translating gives CASSEVGSSSDTQYF. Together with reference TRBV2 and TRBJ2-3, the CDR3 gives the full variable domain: EPEVTQTPSHQVTQMGQEVILRCVPISNHLYFYWYRQILGQKVEFLVSFYNNEISEKSEIFDDQFSVERPDGSNFTLKIRSTKLEDSAMYFCASSEVGSSSDTQYFGPGTRLTVL.

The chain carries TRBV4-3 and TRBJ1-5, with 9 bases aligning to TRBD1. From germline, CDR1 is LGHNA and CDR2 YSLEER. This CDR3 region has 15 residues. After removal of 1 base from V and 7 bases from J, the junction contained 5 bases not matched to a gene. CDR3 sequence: CASSQGQGGRQPQHF. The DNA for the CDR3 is TGCGCCAGCAGCCAAGGACAGGGGGGTAGGCAGCCCCAGCATTTT.